The 8 T cell receptor beta chains presented below share a single source sample, sequenced in a study of persistence of HIV-infected CD4 T cells (dated by TCRdb to about 2020). The immunoSEQ hsTCRB assay version 4 in survey mode was used to sequence TCRbeta repertoires from genomic DNA. TCRdb took this table from immuneACCESS and kept in-frame rearrangements with V and J called. Such tables lack part of the clones; where checked against another copy, unresolved V genes explain under half of the gap, and the rest is unexplained. This sample gives 30,000 to 35,000 clones in total; 82% of them show up just once. The ten largest clonotypes hold under 20% of the sample. Read against the paper, the sample's treatment or condition label means: suppressive antiretroviral therapy. A pool of overlapping HIV-1 Gag 15-mer peptides, at 0.75 to 1 ug per peptide per mL, was used to stimulate the cells. Nonresponding CD40L-negative CD69-negative CD45RO-high memory CD4+ T cells were sorted as memory populations depleted of antigen-responding cells.

The antigens of these receptors remain unknown. The sequences come from CD4+ T cells sorted from PBMCs after approximately 19-hour stimulation, collected from a patient who received antiretroviral therapy. Explained via the paper, the cell subset or site label denotes: CD40L-CD69- CD45RO-high memory CD4 T cells not responding to Gag peptides. The source of these receptors is an adult woman with HIV who was CMV-seropositive.

The chain joins TRBV7-9 to TRBJ2-5; no firm D call. Germline V CDR1 and CDR2: SEHNR, FQNEAQ (reference sequence). V lost 0 bases to trimming and J lost 5 bases, with 13 bases between them. The CDR3 has 15 residues. In nucleotides, the CDR3 is TGTGCCAGCAGCTTAGCGGGGTCGGAGTCGGAGACCCAGTACTTC. Amino acids: CASSLAGSESETQYF.

This clone has only a few counts. J is TRBJ2-2 and V is TRBV19, with 11 bases fitting TRBD1. The germline gives CDR1 LNHDA, CDR2 SQIVND (reference sequence). This CDR3 is built from 16 residues. V was pared by 3 bases and J by 7 bases, with 7 bases of the junction left unmatched. CDR3 sequence (DNA): TGTGCCAGTAGTATTTTGGGACAGGGGGTCGGCGGGGAGCTGTTTTTT. This translates into CASSILGQGVGGELFF.

The chain is built from TRBV5-1 and TRBJ1-2; perhaps TRBD1 as D (5 bases). Germline CDR1 and CDR2: SGHRS and YFSETQ. The V and J ends lost 3 bases and 6 bases respectively, with 12 bases between them. This CDR3 comprises 13 residues. CDR3 region: CASSSGPLDGYTF. In DNA form, the CDR3 reads TGCGCCAGCAGCTCGGGACCTCTTGATGGCTACACCTTC.

This rearrangement joins TRBV20-1 to TRBJ2-5; no clear D gene. Germline V lookup: CDR1 DFQATT, CDR2 SNEGSKA (reference sequence). V was cut by 4 bases and J by 0 bases, with 3 bases left in between. The CDR3 is 11 residues long. The CDR3 spells CSANNQETQYF. The DNA of the CDR3 is TGCAGTGCTAATAACCAAGAGACCCAGTACTTC.

Only one count was recorded for this clone. The V call is TRBV6-6, the J call TRBJ2-7; D unclear. The germline V gene has CDR1 MNHNY and CDR2 SVGAGI (reference sequence). The length of the CDR3 is 12 residues. Trimming pared 0 bases from V and 3 bases from J, leaving 3 bases between. CDR3 nucleotide sequence: TGTGCCAGCAGTTACTCGAGCTACGAGCAGTACTTC. Amino acid sequence: CASSYSSYEQYF.

The chain's CDR3 is CASGQGAQPQHF. CDR3 DNA: TGTGCCAGCGGACAGGGGGCACAGCCCCAGCATTTT. The chain uses TRBV19 and TRBJ1-5, with 11 bases matching TRBD1. This CDR3 has 12 residues. Germline CDR1 is LNHDA and CDR2 is SQIVND (reference sequence). Trimming took 9 bases from V and 7 from J; bases not matched to a gene: 2.

The chain has TRBV7-2 and TRBJ1-5; maybe TRBD1 (5 bases). V dropped 5 bases and J dropped 5 bases, with 16 bases sitting between them. The CDR3 length is 15 residues. In germline, CDR1 is SGHTA, CDR2 FQGNSA. The CDR3 DNA is TGTGCCAGCAGCCCGAATGAACAGGTTTATCAGCCCCAGCATTTT. Amino acid sequence: CASSPNEQVYQPQHF. The variable domain in full, completed from reference TRBV7-2 and TRBJ1-5, reads GAGVSQSPSNKVTEKGKDVELRCDPISGHTALYWYRQSLGQGLEFLIYFQGNSAPDKSGLPSDRFSAERTGGSVSTLTIQRTQQEDSAVYLCASSPNEQVYQPQHFGDGTRLSIL.

The chain recombines TRBV7-8 with TRBJ2-3; no definite D call. The CDR3 sequence is 14 residues long. V lost 7 bases and J 5 bases, leaving 16 bases between the germline ends. Germline CDR1 SGHVS, CDR2 FQNEAQ. CDR3 loop: CASNLILPGDTQYF. The CDR3 DNA sequence: TGTGCCAGCAACCTGATCTTGCCGGGAGATACGCAGTATTTT.